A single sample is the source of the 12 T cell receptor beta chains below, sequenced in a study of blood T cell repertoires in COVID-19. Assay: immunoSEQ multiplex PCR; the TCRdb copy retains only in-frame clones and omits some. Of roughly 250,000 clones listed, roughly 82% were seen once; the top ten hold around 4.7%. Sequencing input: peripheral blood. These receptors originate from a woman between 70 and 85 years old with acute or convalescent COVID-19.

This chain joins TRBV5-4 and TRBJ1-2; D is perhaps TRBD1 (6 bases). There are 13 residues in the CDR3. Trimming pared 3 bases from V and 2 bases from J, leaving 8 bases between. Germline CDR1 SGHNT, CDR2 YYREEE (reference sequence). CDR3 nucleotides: TGTGCCAGCAGCTCTACAGGGAACTATGGCTACACCTTC. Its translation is CASSSTGNYGYTF.

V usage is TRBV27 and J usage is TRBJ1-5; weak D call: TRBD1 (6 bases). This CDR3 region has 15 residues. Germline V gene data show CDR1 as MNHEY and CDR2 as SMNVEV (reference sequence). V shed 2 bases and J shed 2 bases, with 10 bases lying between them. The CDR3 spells CASSLREGGNQPQHF. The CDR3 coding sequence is TGTGCCAGCAGTTTACGCGAGGGGGGCAATCAGCCCCAGCATTTT.

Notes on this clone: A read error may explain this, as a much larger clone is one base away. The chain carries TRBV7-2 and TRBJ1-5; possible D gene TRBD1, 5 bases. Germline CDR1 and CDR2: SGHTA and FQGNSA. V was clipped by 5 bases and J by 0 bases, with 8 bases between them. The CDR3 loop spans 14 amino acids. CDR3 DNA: TGTGCCAGCAGCGCAGGGCCTAGCAATCAGCCCCAGCATTTT. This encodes CASSAGPSNQPQHF.

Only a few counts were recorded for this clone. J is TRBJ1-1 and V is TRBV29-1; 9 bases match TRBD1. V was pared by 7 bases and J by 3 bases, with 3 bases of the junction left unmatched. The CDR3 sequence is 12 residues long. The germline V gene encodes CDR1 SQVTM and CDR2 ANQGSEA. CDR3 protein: CSGDRGDTEAFF. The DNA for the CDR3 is TGCAGCGGAGACAGGGGGGACACTGAAGCTTTCTTT.

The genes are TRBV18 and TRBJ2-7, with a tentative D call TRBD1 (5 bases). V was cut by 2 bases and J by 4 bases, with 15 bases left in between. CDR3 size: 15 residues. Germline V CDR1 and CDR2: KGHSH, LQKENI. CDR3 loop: CASSPKQAAPYEQYF. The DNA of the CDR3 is TGTGCCAGCTCACCAAAACAGGCGGCCCCTTACGAGCAGTACTTC.

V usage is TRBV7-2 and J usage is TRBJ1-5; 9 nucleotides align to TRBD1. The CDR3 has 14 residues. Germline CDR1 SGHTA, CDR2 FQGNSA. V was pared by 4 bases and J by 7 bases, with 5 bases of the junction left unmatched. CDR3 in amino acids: CASSSGQGGQPQHF. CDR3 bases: TGTGCCAGCAGCTCGGGACAGGGCGGGCAGCCCCAGCATTTT.

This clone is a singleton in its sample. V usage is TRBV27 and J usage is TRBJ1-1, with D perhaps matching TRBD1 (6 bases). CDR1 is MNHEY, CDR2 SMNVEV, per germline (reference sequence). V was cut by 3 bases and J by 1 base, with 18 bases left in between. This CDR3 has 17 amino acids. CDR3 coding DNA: TGTGCCAGCAGTTTTAGTTTCGGGGGGACAACGAACACTGAAGCTTTCTTT. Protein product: CASSFSFGGTTNTEAFF.

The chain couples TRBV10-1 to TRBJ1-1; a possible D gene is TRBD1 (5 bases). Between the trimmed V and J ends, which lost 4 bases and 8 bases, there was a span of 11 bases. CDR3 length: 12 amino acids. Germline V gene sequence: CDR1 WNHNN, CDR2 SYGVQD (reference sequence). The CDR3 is CASSGTGLEAFF. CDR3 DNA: TGCGCCAGCAGTGGAACAGGCCTAGAAGCTTTCTTT.

The CDR3 DNA reads as TGTGCCAGCAGCCGTACAGAGTATCAGCCCCAGCATTTT. Amino acid sequence: CASSRTEYQPQHF. The gene calls are TRBV28 and TRBJ1-5, with D unclear. The V end was cut by 6 bases, the J end by 5 bases, with 11 bases between. CDR1 is MDHEN and CDR2 is SYDVKM in the germline V gene. The CDR3 runs 13 residues.

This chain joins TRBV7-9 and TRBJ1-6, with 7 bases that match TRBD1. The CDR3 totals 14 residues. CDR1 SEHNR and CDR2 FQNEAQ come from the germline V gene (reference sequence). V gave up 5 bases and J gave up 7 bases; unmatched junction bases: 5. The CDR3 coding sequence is TGTGCCAGCAGCGCCCCGGGACAGAATTCACCCCTCCACTTT. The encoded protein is CASSAPGQNSPLHF.

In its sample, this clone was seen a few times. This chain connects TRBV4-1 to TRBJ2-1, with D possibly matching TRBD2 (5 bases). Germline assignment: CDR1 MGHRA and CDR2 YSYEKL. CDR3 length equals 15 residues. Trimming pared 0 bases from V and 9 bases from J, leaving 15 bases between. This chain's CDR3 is CASSQEATTRGEQFF. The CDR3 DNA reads TGCGCCAGCAGCCAAGAAGCCACAACTCGGGGTGAGCAGTTCTTC.

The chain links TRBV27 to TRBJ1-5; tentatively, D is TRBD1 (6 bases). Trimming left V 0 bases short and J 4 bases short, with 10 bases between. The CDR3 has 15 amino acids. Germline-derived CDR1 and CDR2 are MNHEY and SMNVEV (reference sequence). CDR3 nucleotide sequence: TGTGCCAGCAGTTTATCGATGAGGGGGAATCAGCCCCAGCATTTT. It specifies CASSLSMRGNQPQHF.